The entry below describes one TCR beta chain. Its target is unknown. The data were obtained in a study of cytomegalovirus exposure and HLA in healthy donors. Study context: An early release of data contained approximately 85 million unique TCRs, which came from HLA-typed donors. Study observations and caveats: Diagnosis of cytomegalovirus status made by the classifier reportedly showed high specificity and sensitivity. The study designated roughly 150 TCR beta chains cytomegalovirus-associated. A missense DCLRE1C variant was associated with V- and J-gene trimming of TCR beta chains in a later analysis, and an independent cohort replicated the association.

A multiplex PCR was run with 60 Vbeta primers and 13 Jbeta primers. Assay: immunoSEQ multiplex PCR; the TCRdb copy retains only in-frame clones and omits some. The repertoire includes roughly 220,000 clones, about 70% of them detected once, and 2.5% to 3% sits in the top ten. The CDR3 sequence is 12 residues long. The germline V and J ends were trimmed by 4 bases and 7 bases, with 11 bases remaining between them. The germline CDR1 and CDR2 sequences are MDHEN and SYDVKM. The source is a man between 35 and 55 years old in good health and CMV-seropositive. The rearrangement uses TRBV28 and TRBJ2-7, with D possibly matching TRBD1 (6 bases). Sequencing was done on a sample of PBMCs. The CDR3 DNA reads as TGTGCCAGCAGTTCAGGGGATGGAGAGCAGTACTTC. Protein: CASSSGDGEQYF.